What follows is one TCR beta chain and its context. Its antigen remains unidentified. This sample stems from a study of blood T cells in healthy people across ages. The use of a sample-barcoded 5' primer and a J-beta primer mix characterized a second PCR of roughly 7 to 12 cycles. TCRdb fed the 5' RACE reads into MiXCR, producing one record per CDR3 protein. The sample lists fewer than 2,000,000 distinct CDR3 sequences; about 32% were seen once. Findings and caveats of the study: Unsorted PBMCs ruled out conclusive naive versus antigen-experienced comparison. In these data, TCR beta diversity tracked strongly with naive T cell percentage.

Sample: blood. The sequence came from a woman in her twenties or thirties in good health.

In nucleotides, the CDR3 is TGCAGTGCTAGGGTGGCGGGGGGGCTCGCCTACAATGAGCAGTTCTTC. Amino acid sequence: CSARVAGGLAYNEQFF. The chain links TRBV20-1 to TRBJ2-1, with 9 bases that match TRBD2. This CDR3 is 16 amino acids long. Germline trimming cut 3 bases from V and 2 bases from J; bases unmatched to any gene: 8. Germline-derived CDR1 and CDR2 are DFQATT and SNEGSKA (reference sequence).